One and the same sample provided the 7 T cell receptor beta chains below, sequenced in a study of shared clonotypes between healthy human individuals. Measured with immunoSEQ multiplex PCR; TCRdb has only the in-frame clones, and not every one. The data hold 550,000 to 600,000 clones, with roughly 79% observed a single time. The specimen was PBMCs. The receptors shown here come from a woman in her 40s in good health. Some clones in this sample may be carry-over from other donors' samples.

CDR3 region: CASSLVGEGDSPLHF. The CDR3 coding sequence is TGCGCCAGCAGCTTGGTGGGGGAAGGTGATTCACCCCTCCACTTT. The chain is built from TRBV5-1 and TRBJ1-6, with D perhaps matching TRBD1 (5 bases). This CDR3 is built from 15 residues. Germline CDR1 reads SGHRS; CDR2 reads YFSETQ. The germline V and J ends were trimmed by 0 bases and 8 bases, with 12 bases remaining between them. The variable domain in full, with the rest retrieved from reference TRBV5-1 and TRBJ1-6, is KAGVTQTPRYLIKTRGQQVTLSCSPISGHRSVSWYQQTPGQGLQFLFEYFSETQRNKGNFPGRFSGRQFSNSRSEMNVSTLELGDSALYLCASSLVGEGDSPLHFGNGTRLTVT.

The chain uses TRBV6-5 and TRBJ2-6; D gene uncertain. The CDR3 runs 14 residues. Germline CDR1 reads MNHEY; CDR2 reads SVGAGI. The ends were cut back, 10 bases at V and 0 bases at J, with 10 bases in the middle. CDR3 loop: CATTPSSGANVLTF. CDR3 sequence (DNA): TGTGCCACCACCCCCAGCTCTGGGGCCAACGTCCTGACTTTC.

The V call is TRBV6-1, the J call TRBJ1-2, with unresolved D. V was clipped by 2 bases and J by 4 bases, with 8 bases between them. The CDR3 contains 13 residues. Per the germline V gene, CDR1 is MNHNS and CDR2 is SASEGT. Here the CDR3 reads CASSEWTVYGYTF. CDR3 in DNA: TGTGCCAGCAGTGAATGGACGGTCTATGGCTACACCTTC.

The V gene is TRBV15, the J gene TRBJ2-7; TRBD1 agrees at 7 bases. This CDR3 has 16 amino acids. Germline V gene sequence: CDR1 LNHNV, CDR2 YYDKDF (reference sequence). J lost 0 bases, V lost 2 bases, and 7 bases had no gene match. The DNA of the CDR3 is TGTGCCACCAGCAGACTAAGGACAGGTGGCTCCTACGAGCAGTACTTC. Its translation: CATSRLRTGGSYEQYF. Together with reference TRBV15 and TRBJ2-7, the CDR3 gives the full variable domain: DAMVIQNPRYQVTQFGKPVTLSCSQTLNHNVMYWYQQKSSQAPKLLFHYYDKDFNNEADTPDNFQSRRPNTSFCFLDIRSPGLGDTAMYLCATSRLRTGGSYEQYFGPGTRLTVT.

This clone has just a few counts. The genes are TRBV7-3 and TRBJ1-2; D is undetermined. CDR3 length equals 13 residues. V was pared by 5 bases and J by 5 bases, with 12 bases between. The V gene's germline CDR1 is SGHTA and CDR2 FQGTGA. CDR3 coding DNA: TGTGCCAGCAGCACGCGGGAAGGGTATGGCTACACCTTC. This translates into CASSTREGYGYTF.

The chain recombines TRBV10-3 with TRBJ2-5; the D gene could be TRBD1 or TRBD2 (5 bases each). Germline CDR1 is ENHRY and CDR2 is SYGVKD. The CDR3 runs to 16 residues. V lost 3 bases, J lost 4 bases, and 18 bases lay in between. CDR3 DNA: TGTGCCATCAGTGATCCAGGGAGTCAATTCGGAGAGACCCAGTACTTC. It codes for CAISDPGSQFGETQYF.

This rearrangement joins TRBV7-6 to TRBJ2-2; D unclear. The CDR3 extends over 16 amino acids. Trimming removed 3 bases from V and 2 bases from J, with 13 bases in between. Germline CDR1 and CDR2: SGHVS and FNYEAQ. The CDR3 bases are TGTGCCAGCAGCTTCCATAATCGGCTTAACACCGGGGAGCTGTTTTTT. This codes for CASSFHNRLNTGELFF.